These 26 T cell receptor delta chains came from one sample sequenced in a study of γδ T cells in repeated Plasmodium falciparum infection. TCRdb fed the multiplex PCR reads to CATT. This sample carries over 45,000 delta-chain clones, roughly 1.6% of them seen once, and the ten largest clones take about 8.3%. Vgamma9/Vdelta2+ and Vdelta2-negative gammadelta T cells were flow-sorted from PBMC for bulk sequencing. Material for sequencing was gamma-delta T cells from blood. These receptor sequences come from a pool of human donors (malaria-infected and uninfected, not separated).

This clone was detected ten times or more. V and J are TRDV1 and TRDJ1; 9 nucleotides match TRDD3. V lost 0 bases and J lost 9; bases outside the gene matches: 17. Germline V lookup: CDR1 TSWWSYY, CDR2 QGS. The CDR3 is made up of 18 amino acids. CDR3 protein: CALGELSGGILPVLELIF. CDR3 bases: TGTGCTCTTGGGGAACTATCCGGGGGGATACTCCCAGTGCTCGAACTCATCTTT.

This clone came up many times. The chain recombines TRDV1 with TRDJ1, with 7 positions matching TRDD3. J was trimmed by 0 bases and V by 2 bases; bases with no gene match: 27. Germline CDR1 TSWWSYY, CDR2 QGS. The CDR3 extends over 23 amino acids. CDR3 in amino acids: CALGETSVLGRLGITTYTDKLIF. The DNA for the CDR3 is TGTGCTCTTGGGGAAACTTCGGTTCTAGGGAGACTGGGGATTACTACGTACACCGATAAACTCATCTTT.

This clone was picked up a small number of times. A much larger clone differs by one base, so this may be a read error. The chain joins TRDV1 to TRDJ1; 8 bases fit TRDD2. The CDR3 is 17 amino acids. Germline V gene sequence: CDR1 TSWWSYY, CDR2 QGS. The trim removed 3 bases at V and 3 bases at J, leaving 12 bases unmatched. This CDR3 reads CALGDPDFLRGPDKLIF. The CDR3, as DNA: TGTGCTCTTGGGGATCCGGACTTCCTACGAGGCCCCGATAAACTCATCTTT.

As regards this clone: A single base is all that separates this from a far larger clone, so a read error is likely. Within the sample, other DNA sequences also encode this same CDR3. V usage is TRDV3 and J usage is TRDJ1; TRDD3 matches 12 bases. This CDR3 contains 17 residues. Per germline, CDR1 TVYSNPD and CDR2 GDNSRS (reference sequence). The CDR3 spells CAFFTSGVLGDTAKLIF. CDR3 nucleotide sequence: TGCGCCTTTTTTACCTCTGGTGTACTGGGGGATACAGCGAAACTCATCTTT.

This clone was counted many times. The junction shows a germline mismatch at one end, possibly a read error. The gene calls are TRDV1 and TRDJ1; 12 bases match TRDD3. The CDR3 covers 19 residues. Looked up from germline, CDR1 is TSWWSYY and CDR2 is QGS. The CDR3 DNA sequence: TGTGCTCTTTGGGACCGCGACTGGGGGATACCCAGAAACACCGATAAACTCATCTTT. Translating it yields CALWDRDWGIPRNTDKLIF.

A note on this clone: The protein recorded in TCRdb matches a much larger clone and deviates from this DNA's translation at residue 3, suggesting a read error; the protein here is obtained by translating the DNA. This CDR3 reads CAYDTGFFTGGFAEDTDKLIF. Here the CDR3 DNA reads TGTGCCTATGACACCGGCTTCTTTACTGGGGGATTCGCTGAGGACACCGATAAACTCATCTTT. V gene TRDV2 combines with J gene TRDJ1; 10 bases are shared with TRDD3. Matching the DNA to germline supplied the J gene, which TCRdb does not give. CDR3 length: 21 amino acids. Germline loops: CDR1 GEAIGNYY, CDR2 EKD.

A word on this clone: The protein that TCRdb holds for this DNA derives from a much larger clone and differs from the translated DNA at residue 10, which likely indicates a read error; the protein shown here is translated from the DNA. CDR3 DNA sequence: TGTGCTCTTGGGGAACGTTTTCTTTACCGGGGGATAATCACCTCCTGGGACACCCGACAGATGTTTTTC. The encoded protein is CALGERFLYRGIITSWDTRQMFF. This chain connects TRDV1 to TRDJ3; 8 bases match TRDD3. Here the J gene came from matching the DNA to germline, since TCRdb omits it. The germline gives CDR1 TSWWSYY, CDR2 QGS. This CDR3 spans 23 amino acids. V lost 1 base and J lost 0; bases outside the gene matches: 17.

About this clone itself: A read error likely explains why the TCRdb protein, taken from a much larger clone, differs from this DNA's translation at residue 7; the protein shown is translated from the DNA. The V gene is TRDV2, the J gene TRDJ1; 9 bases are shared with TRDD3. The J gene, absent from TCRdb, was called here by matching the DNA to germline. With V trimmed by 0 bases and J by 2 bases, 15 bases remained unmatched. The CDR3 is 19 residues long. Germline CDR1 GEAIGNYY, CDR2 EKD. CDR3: CACDTVSGDTRSVTDKLIF. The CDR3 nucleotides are TGTGCCTGTGACACCGTGTCGGGGGATACTCGTTCAGTTACCGATAAACTCATCTTT.

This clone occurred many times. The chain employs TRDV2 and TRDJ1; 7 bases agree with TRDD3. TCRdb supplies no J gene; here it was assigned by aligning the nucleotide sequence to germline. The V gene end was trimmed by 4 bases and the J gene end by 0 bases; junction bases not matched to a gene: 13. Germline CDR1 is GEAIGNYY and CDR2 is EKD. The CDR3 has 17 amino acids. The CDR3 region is CACDHLTGDPYTDKLIF. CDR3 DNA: TGTGCCTGTGATCATCTCACGGGGGATCCGTACACCGATAAACTCATCTTT.

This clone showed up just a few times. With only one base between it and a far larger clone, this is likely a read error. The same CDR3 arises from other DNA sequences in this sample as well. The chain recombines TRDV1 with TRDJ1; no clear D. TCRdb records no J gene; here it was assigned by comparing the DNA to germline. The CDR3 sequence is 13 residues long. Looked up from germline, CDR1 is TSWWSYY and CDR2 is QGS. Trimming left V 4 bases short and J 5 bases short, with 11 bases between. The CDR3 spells CALGASPHDKLIF. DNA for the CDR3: TGTGCTCTTGGGGCATCGCCCCATGATAAACTCATCTTT.

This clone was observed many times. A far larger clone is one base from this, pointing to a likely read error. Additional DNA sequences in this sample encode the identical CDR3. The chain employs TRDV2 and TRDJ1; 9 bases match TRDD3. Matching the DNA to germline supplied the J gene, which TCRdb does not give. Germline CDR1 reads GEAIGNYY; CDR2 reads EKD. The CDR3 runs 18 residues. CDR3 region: CACDTVGLLGEDTDKLIF. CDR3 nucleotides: TGCGCCTGTGACACCGTGGGCTTACTGGGGGAAGACACCGATAAACTCATCTTT.

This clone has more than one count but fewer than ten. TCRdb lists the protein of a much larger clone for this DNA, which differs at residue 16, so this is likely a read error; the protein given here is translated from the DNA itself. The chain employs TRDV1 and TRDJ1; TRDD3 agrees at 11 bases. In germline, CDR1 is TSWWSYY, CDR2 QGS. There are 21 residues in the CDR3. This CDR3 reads CALGEILRISLGDISTDKLIF. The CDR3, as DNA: TGTGCTCTTGGGGAGATCCTTCGGATCTCACTGGGGGATATAAGCACCGATAAACTCATCTTC.

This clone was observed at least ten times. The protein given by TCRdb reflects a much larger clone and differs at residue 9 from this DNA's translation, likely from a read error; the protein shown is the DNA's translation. CDR3 sequence reads: CALGELRPDPDKLIF. Here the CDR3 DNA reads TGTGCTCTTGGGGAACTGAGGCCGGACCCTGATAAACTCATCTTT. The chain recombines TRDV1 with TRDJ1; D is unresolved. CDR3 length: 15 amino acids. V gave up 0 bases and J gave up 5 bases, with 13 bases separating them. Per the germline V gene, CDR1 is TSWWSYY and CDR2 is QGS.

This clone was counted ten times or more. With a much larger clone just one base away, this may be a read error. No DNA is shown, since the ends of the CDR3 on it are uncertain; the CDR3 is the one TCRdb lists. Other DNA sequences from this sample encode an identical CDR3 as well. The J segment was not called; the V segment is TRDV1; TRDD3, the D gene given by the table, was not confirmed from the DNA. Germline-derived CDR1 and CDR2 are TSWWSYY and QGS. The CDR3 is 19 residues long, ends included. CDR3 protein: CALVGVGIWRSLGPDKLIF.

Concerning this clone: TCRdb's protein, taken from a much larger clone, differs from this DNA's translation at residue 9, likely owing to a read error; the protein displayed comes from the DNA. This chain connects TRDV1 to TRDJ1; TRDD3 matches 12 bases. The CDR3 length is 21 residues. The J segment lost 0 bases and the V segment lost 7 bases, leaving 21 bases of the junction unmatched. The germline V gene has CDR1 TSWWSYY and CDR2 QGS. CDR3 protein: CALDLPPECWGIRGHTDKLIF. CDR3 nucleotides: TGTGCTCTTGACCTACCTCCCGAGTGCTGGGGGATACGGGGACACACCGATAAACTCATCTTT.

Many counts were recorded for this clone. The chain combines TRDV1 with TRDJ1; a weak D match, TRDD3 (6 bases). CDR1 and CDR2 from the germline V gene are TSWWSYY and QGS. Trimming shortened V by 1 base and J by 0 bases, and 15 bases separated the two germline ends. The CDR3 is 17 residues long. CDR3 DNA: TGTGCTCTTGGGGAACCCTTAATGGGGGTTTACACCGATAAACTCATCTTT. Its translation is CALGEPLMGVYTDKLIF.

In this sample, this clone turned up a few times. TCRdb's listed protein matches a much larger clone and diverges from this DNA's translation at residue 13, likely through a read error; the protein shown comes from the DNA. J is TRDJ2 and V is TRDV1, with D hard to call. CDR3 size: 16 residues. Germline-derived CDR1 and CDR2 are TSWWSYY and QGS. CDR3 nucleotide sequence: TGTGCTCTTGGGGGCCCTTTTTGGGCTTTGACAGCAAAACTCTTCTTT. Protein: CALGGPFWALTAKLFF.

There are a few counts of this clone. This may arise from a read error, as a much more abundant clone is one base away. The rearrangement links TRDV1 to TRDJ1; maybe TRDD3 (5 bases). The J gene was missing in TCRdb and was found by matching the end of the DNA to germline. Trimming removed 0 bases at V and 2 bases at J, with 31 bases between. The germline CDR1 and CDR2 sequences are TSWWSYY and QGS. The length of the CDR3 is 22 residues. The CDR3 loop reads CALGELLLTVYLGTQFTDKLIF. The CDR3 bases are TGTGCTCTTGGGGAACTCCTCCTTACGGTGTACTTGGGGACCCAATTTACCGATAAACTCATCTTT.

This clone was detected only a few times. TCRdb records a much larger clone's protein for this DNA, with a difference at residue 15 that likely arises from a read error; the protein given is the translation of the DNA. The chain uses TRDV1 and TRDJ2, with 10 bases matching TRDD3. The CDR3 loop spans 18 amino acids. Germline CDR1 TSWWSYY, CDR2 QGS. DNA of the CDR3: TGTGCTCTTGGGGAACTCCAGCTGGGGGATATCCTGACAGCAAAACTCTTCTTT. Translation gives CALGELQLGDILTAKLFF.

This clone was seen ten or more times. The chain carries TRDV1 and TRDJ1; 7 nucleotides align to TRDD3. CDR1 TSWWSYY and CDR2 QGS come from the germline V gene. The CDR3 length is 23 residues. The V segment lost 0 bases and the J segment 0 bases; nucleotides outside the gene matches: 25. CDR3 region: CALGELKGRPLGVLLPYTDKLIF. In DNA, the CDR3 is TGTGCTCTTGGGGAACTTAAAGGGAGACCTCTGGGGGTCCTTTTACCGTACACCGATAAACTCATCTTT.

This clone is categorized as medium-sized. The CDR3 region has the DNA TGTGCCTGTGACAGGCTGGGGGACGATAAACTCATCTTT. It translates to CACDRLGDDKLIF. This chain joins TRDV2 and TRDJ1; 8 bases are shared with TRDD3. Trimming cost V 2 bases and J 4 bases; bases outside gene matches: 2. Germline V gene sequence: CDR1 GEAIGNYY, CDR2 EKD. The CDR3 is 13 amino acids.

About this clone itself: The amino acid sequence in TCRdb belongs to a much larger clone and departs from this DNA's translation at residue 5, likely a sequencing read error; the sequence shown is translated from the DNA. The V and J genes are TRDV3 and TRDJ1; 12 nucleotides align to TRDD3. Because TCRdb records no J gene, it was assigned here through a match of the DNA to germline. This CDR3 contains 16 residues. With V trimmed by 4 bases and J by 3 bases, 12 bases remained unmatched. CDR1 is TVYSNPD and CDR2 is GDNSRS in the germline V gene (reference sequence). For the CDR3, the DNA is TGTGCCTCGGGGCTATACTGGGGGATACAACCCGATAAACTCATCTTT. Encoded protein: CASGLYWGIQPDKLIF.

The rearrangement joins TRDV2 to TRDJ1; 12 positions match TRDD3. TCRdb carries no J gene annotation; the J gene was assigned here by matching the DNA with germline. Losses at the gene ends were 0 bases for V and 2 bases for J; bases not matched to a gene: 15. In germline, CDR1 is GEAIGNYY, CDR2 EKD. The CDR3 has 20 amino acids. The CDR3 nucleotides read TGTGCCTGTGACACCGGGCCGCTGGGGGATACGCGGGTTAGTACCGATAAACTCATCTTT. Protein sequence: CACDTGPLGDTRVSTDKLIF.

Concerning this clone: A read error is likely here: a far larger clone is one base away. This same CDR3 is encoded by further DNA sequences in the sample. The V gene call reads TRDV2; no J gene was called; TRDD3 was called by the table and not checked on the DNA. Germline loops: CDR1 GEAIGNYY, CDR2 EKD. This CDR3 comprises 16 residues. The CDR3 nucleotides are TGTGCCTGTGACAGACTGGGGGATGCGTACACCGATAAACTCATCTTC. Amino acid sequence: CACDRLGDAYTDKLIF.

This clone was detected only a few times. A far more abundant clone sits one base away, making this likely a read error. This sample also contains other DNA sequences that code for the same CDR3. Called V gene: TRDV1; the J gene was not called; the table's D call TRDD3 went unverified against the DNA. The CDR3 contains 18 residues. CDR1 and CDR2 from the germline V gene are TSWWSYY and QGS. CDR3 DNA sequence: TGTGCTCTTGGGCTCCCCCTGGGCTCTCTCCGGTACACCGATAAGCTCATCTTT. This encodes CALGLPLGSLRYTDKLIF.

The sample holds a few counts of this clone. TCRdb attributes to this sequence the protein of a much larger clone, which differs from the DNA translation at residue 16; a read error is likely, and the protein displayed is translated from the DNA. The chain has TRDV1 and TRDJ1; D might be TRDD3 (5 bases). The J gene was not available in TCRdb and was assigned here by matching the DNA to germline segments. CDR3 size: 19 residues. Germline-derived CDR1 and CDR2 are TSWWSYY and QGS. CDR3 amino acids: CALGGLSRSGALYTDRLIF. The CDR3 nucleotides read TGTGCTCTTGGGGGACTCTCGAGGTCGGGGGCCCTGTACACCGATAGACTCATCTTT.